These 10 T cell receptor beta chains share one sample of origin, sequenced in a study of cytomegalovirus exposure and HLA in healthy donors. PCR amplification relied on 60 Vbeta primers (plus 13 Jbeta primers). Clones were sequenced by immunoSEQ multiplex PCR, and TCRdb holds only the in-frame ones, with some missing. This table has some 130,000 clones, roughly 62% appearing once. The specimen sequenced was PBMCs. The receptor source for this set is a man aged 25-45 years in good health and CMV-seropositive.

The chain uses TRBV5-6 and TRBJ1-2; no definite D call. Germline V lookup: CDR1 SGHDT, CDR2 YYEEEE. V shed 4 bases and J shed 3 bases, with 13 bases lying between them. The CDR3 totals 14 residues. CDR3 protein: CASSPGGFDYGYTF. DNA of the CDR3: TGTGCCAGCAGCCCTGGAGGGTTCGACTATGGCTACACCTTC.

The chain combines TRBV19 with TRBJ1-2; D is unclear. The CDR3 is 13 residues long. CDR1 LNHDA and CDR2 SQIVND come from the germline V gene (reference sequence). V dropped 4 bases and J dropped 7 bases, with 13 bases sitting between them. CDR3 in DNA: TGTGCCAGTAGTACTCCCCGAGTCCTTGGCTACACCTTC. Amino acids: CASSTPRVLGYTF.

The V gene is TRBV14, the J gene TRBJ2-2; a possible D gene is TRBD1 (5 bases). Germline-derived CDR1 and CDR2 are SGHDN and FVKESK. The CDR3 totals 14 residues. The V end lost 4 bases, the J end lost 5 bases, and 11 bases lay between the germline ends. CDR3 in amino acids: CASSPRAGTGELFF. In DNA, the CDR3 is TGTGCCAGCAGCCCAAGGGCAGGGACCGGGGAGCTGTTTTTT.

V usage is TRBV29-1 and J usage is TRBJ2-7, with D tentatively TRBD1 (6 bases). Trimming left V 3 bases short and J 0 bases short, with 15 bases between. The CDR3 has 15 residues. From germline, CDR1 is SQVTM and CDR2 ANQGSEA. The CDR3 loop is CSVDLGAHSSYEQYF. The DNA for the CDR3 is TGCAGCGTTGATCTGGGGGCGCACAGCTCCTACGAGCAGTACTTC.

The chain carries TRBV5-4 and TRBJ2-3; 11 nucleotides align to TRBD2. CDR3 length equals 16 residues. Germline V lookup: CDR1 SGHNT, CDR2 YYREEE (reference sequence). V gave up 4 bases and J gave up 5 bases; unmatched junction bases: 9. The DNA for the CDR3 is TGTGCCAGCAGCACCGAACTAGCGGGAGCCCTAGATACGCAGTATTTT. This codes for CASSTELAGALDTQYF.

This clone was seen a single time. The rearrangement joins TRBV2 to TRBJ2-5; tentative D call: TRBD1 (8 bases). The CDR3 loop spans 14 amino acids. CDR1 SNHLY and CDR2 FYNNEI come from the germline V gene. V shed 5 bases and J shed 3 bases, with 13 bases lying between them. The CDR3 sequence: CASSRTGREETQYF. For the CDR3, the DNA is TGTGCCAGCAGTCGGACAGGGAGGGAAGAGACCCAGTACTTC.

This chain connects TRBV7-9 to TRBJ2-7, with D perhaps matching TRBD2 (6 bases). Germline CDR1 reads SEHNR; CDR2 reads FQNEAQ (reference sequence). This CDR3 region has 15 residues. The V end lost 5 bases, the J end lost 4 bases, and 18 bases lay between the germline ends. The CDR3 sequence: CASSPRGGFAYEQYF. The CDR3 DNA sequence: TGTGCCAGCAGCCCACGGGGAGGTTTCGCGTACGAGCAGTACTTC.

V gene TRBV7-8 combines with J gene TRBJ2-2, with 10 bases aligning to TRBD2. Germline V CDR1 and CDR2: SGHVS, FQNEAQ. The CDR3 runs 16 residues. Trimming removed 6 bases from V and 2 bases from J; junction bases left unmatched: 6. The CDR3 bases are TGTGCCAGCAGACGGCTAGCGGGAGCAAACACCGGGGAGCTGTTTTTT. Protein product: CASRRLAGANTGELFF.

This clone was observed a few times. The chain joins TRBV9 to TRBJ2-3, with D uncertain. This CDR3 comprises 15 residues. Germline CDR1 SGDLS, CDR2 YYNGEE. V shed 3 bases and J shed 0 bases, with 11 bases lying between them. CDR3 residues: CASSAGEVSTDTQYF. Written as DNA, the CDR3 is TGTGCCAGCAGCGCCGGCGAGGTTAGCACAGATACGCAGTATTTT.

This clone was counted a single time. This chain uses TRBV7-8 with TRBJ1-1, with TRBD1 matching over 12 bases. V was clipped by 7 bases and J by 0 bases; unmatched bases: 9. CDR1 SGHVS and CDR2 FQNEAQ come from the germline V gene. The CDR3 length is 17 residues. This CDR3 reads CASTRFGTGGMNTEAFF. In DNA form, the CDR3 reads TGTGCCAGCACACGTTTCGGGACAGGGGGCATGAACACTGAAGCTTTCTTT.